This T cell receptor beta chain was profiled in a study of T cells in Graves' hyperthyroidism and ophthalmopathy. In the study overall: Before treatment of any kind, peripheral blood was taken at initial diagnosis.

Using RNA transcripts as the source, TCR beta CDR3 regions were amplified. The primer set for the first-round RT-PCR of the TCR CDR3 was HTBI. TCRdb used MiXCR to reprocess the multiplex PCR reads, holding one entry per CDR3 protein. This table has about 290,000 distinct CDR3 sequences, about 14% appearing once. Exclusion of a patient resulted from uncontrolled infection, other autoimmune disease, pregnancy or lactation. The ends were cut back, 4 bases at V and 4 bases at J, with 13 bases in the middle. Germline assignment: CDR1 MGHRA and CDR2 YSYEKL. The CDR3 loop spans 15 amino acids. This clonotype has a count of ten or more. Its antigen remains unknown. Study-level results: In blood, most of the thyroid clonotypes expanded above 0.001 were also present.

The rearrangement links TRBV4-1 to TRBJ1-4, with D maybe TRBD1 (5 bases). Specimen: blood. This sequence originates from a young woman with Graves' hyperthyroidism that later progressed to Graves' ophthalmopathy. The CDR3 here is CASSLGPGVNEKLFF. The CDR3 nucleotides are TGCGCCAGCAGCCTCGGTCCGGGGGTTAATGAAAAACTGTTTTTT.